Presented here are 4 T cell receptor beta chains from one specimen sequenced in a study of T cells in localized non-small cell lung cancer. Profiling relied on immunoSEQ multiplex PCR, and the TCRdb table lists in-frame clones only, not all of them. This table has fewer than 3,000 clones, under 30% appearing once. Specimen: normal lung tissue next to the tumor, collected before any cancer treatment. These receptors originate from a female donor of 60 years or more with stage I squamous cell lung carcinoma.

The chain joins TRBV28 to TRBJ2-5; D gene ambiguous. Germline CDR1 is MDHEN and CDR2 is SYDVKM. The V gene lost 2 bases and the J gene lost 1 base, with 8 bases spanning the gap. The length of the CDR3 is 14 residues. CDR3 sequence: CASSLATLQETQYF. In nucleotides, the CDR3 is TGTGCCAGCAGTTTAGCGACCCTCCAAGAGACCCAGTACTTC.

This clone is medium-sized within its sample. CDR3 amino acids: CASSLARTGKEKLFF. The CDR3 DNA reads TGTGCCAGCAGCTTGGCGCGGACAGGGAAGGAAAAACTGTTTTTT. The J gene is TRBJ1-4, the V gene TRBV11-3, with 8 bases lining up with TRBD1. V was pared by 3 bases and J by 8 bases, with 8 bases of the junction left unmatched. Germline CDR1 SGHNT, CDR2 YENEEA. This CDR3 has 15 amino acids. The full variable domain, in which reference TRBV11-3 and TRBJ1-4 provide the parts outside the CDR3, is EAGVVQSPRYKIIEKKQPVAFWCNPISGHNTLYWYLQNLGQGPELLIRYENEEAVDDSQLPKDRFSAERLKGVDSTLKIQPAELGDSAVYLCASSLARTGKEKLFFGSGTQLSVL.

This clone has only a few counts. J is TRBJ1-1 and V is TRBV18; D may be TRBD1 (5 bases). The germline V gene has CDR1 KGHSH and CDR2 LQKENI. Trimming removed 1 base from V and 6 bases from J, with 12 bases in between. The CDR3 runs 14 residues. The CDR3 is CASSPRTQGPEAFF. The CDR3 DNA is TGTGCCAGCTCACCACGGACTCAGGGACCTGAAGCTTTCTTT.

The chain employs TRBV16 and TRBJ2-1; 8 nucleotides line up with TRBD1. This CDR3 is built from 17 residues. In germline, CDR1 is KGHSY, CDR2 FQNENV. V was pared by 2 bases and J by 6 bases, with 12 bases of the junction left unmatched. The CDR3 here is CASSQLRQGSKFNEQFF. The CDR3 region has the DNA TGTGCCAGCAGCCAACTGAGACAGGGGAGTAAATTCAATGAGCAGTTCTTC.